The source of this TCR beta chain is a study of technical replicates of blood from a few donors. The method was immunoSEQ multiplex PCR; TCRdb's version includes in-frame clones alone and lacks a portion of them. The repertoire holds under 85,000 clones, with approximately 91% as singletons. V lost 4 bases, J lost 8 bases, and 16 bases stayed unmatched. Germline V gene data show CDR1 as LGHNA and CDR2 as YSLEER. The CDR3 runs to 18 residues. The receptor was derived from a human donor in good health. Some clones in this sample may be carry-over from other donors' samples. The chain employs TRBV4-3 and TRBJ2-1, with 11 bases fitting TRBD2. Sequenced sample: T cells isolated from PBMCs. CDR3 amino acids: CASSPAGVLAGVAYEQFF. In DNA, the CDR3 is TGCGCCAGCAGCCCAGCTGGAGTACTAGCGGGAGTGGCGTATGAGCAGTTCTTC.